Shown below are 25 T cell receptor beta chains from a single sample sequenced in a study of tissue T cells after allogeneic stem cell transplantation. Clones were read by immunoSEQ multiplex PCR, and TCRdb kept only the in-frame ones, dropping some. Among around 9,000 clones listed, approximately 47% were seen once. Time point reported: mouse harvest day 7 after allogeneic transplant. Tail vein injection delivered 10^7 T-cell-depleted bone marrow cells and 10^6 splenic CD5+ T cells. Material: gut tissue. These receptors originate from a female BALB/c mouse given C57BL/6 T cells with graft-versus-host disease after an allogeneic hematopoietic cell transplant.

As concerns this clone: Genes here carry mouse names. The sequence runs out 1 residue before the end of the CDR3; the remainder is reconstructed from the germline J gene. V usage is TRBV14 and J usage is TRBJ2-2; D is undetermined. Trimming left V 0 bases short and J 2 bases short, with 5 bases between. Germline-derived CDR1 and CDR2 are SGHDT and FRDEAV. CDR3 length: 14 residues. The CDR3 spells CASSFLHNTGQLYF. The CDR3 DNA, read in part, is TGTGCCAGCAGTTTCTTACATAACACCGGGCAGCTCTAC. Full variable domain (remainder filled in from reference TRBV14 and TRBJ2-2): EAGVTQSPRYAVLQEGQAVSFWCDPISGHDTLYWYQQPRDQGPQLLVYFRDEAVIDNSQLPSDRFSAVRPKGTNSTLKIQSAKQGDTATYLCASSFLHNTGQLYFGEGSKLTVL.

As regards this clone: Germline and genes here are mouse. The read ends 1 residue shy of where the CDR3 ends; the end is completed using the germline J gene. The rearrangement joins TRBV19 to TRBJ2-2; possible D gene TRBD1, 5 bases. Per germline, CDR1 FNHDT and CDR2 SITEND (reference sequence). The V end lost 3 bases, the J end lost 2 bases, and 5 bases lay between the germline ends. The CDR3 runs to 13 residues. CDR3 DNA, as far as it was read: TGTGCCAGCAGTACAGGGAACACCGGGCAGCTCTAC. This codes for CASSTGNTGQLY. The whole CDR3 protein reads CASSTGNTGQLYF.

In the case of this clone: The genes are named according to mouse. The read ends 1 residue early relative to the CDR3; the germline J gene fills the gap. V is TRBV19 and J is TRBJ1-1; possibly TRBD1 for D (5 bases). Trimming stripped 2 bases from V and 4 bases from J, with 6 bases between. There are 12 residues in the CDR3. In germline, CDR1 is FNHDT, CDR2 SITEND (reference sequence). The CDR3 is CASSIGGTEVFF. CDR3 DNA (partial): TGTGCCAGCAGTATTGGGGGCACAGAAGTCTTC.

Only a few counts were recorded for this clone. Gene names denote mouse genes. The read stops 1 residue short of the end of the CDR3; the missing end is completed from the germline J gene. J is TRBJ1-2 and V is TRBV24; TRBD1 is a possible D gene (5 bases). This CDR3 has 13 residues. The germline V and J ends were trimmed by 3 bases and 4 bases, with 9 bases remaining between them. Germline values: CDR1 KGHTA, CDR2 FRNEEI. The CDR3 is CASSLGVGSDYTF. CDR3 DNA, as far as it was read: TGTGCCAGCAGTCTAGGGGTGGGCTCCGACTACACC.

As for this clone: Here the gene names and germline are mouse. Read coverage stops 1 residue before the CDR3 terminus; the germline J gene supplies the remainder. The J gene is TRBJ1-4, the V gene TRBV15; maybe TRBD1 (5 bases). The CDR3 spans 14 residues. V was shortened by 6 bases and J by 1 base, with 9 bases between the two germline ends. The germline gives CDR1 SGHND, CDR2 FRSKSL. CDR3 DNA, as far as it was read: TGTGCCAGCAGGTGGGGGAGTTCCAACGAAAGATTATTT. Its protein product is CASRWGSSNERLF. The full CDR3 sequence reads CASRWGSSNERLFF.

Concerning this clone: Genes and germline come from the mouse. The CDR3 end is not reached by the read, which stops 1 residue before it; the germline J gene fills it in. The chain has TRBV3 and TRBJ1-1, with a tentative D call TRBD1 (6 bases). This CDR3 has 13 amino acids. V lost 7 bases, J lost 1 base, and 10 bases lay in between. Germline CDR1 and CDR2: SNHLY and FYNGKV (reference sequence). The CDR3 is CASMGGRNTEVFF. Partial CDR3 DNA: TGTGCCAGCATGGGGGGGCGGAACACAGAAGTCTTC.

As concerns this clone: Gene names denote mouse genes. The sequenced fragment ends 1 residue before the CDR3 boundary, so the rest is inferred from the germline J gene. J is TRBJ2-4 and V is TRBV23; the table assigns TRBD2, which was not confirmed against the DNA. Germline V CDR1 and CDR2: KGHTA, FQNQQP. This CDR3 region has 15 residues. CDR3 amino acids: CSSSWTGGSQNTLYF. The part of the CDR3 DNA that was read is TGCTCCAGCAGTTGGACTGGGGGTAGTCAAAACACCTTGTAC.

This clone was observed a few times. The gene symbols are mouse symbols. The read ends 1 residue shy of where the CDR3 ends; the end is completed using the germline J gene. J is TRBJ2-7 and V is TRBV1, with TRBD2 identical over 9 bases. The CDR3 extends over 15 amino acids. CDR1 and CDR2 (germline): NSQYPW, LRSPGD (reference sequence). J was trimmed by 4 bases and V by 0 bases; bases with no gene match: 4. Partial CDR3 DNA: TGCACCTGCAGTGCAGATCTCTGGGGGGGATATGAACAGTAC. This translates into CTCSADLWGGYEQY. The whole CDR3 protein reads CTCSADLWGGYEQYF. Using reference TRBV1 and TRBJ2-7 for the parts outside the CDR3, the full variable domain is VTLLEQNPRWRLVPRGQAVNLRCILKNSQYPWMSWYQQDLQKQLQWLFTLRSPGDKEVKSLPGADYLATRVTDTELRLQVANMSQGRTLYCTCSADLWGGYEQYFGPGTRLTVL.

Points on this clone: Genes and germline come from the mouse. The CDR3 is cut off 1 residue early in the read; its end comes from the germline J gene. V is TRBV12-1 and J is TRBJ2-5, with 8 nucleotides matching TRBD2. Germline CDR1 SGHSN, CDR2 HYEKVE. The CDR3 has 14 residues. Losses at the gene ends were 2 bases for V and 0 bases for J; bases not matched to a gene: 0. The CDR3 DNA, read in part, is TGTGCCAGCTCTCGACTGGGGAACCAAGACACCCAGTAC. It is translated as CASSRLGNQDTQY. The complete CDR3 protein is CASSRLGNQDTQYF.

In the case of this clone: The genes are named according to mouse. The sequence runs out 1 residue before the end of the CDR3; the remainder is reconstructed from the germline J gene. The chain has TRBV5 and TRBJ1-4, with D perhaps TRBD1 (6 bases). CDR1 and CDR2 from the germline V gene are LGHNA and YNLKQL (reference sequence). V lost 4 bases and J lost 5, with 8 bases in between. The CDR3 is made up of 13 amino acids. The CDR3 protein is CASSPRGNERLFF. CDR3 DNA (partial): TGTGCCAGCAGCCCGAGGGGGAACGAAAGATTATTT.

As for this clone: Mouse names are used for the genes. Read coverage stops 1 residue before the CDR3 terminus; the germline J gene supplies the remainder. The V and J genes are TRBV26 and TRBJ2-5; D is tentatively TRBD1 or TRBD2 (5 bases each). V lost 2 bases and J lost 3, with 9 bases in between. Germline V gene lookup returns CDR1 KGHPV and CDR2 FQNQEV (reference sequence). CDR3 length equals 14 residues. CDR3 protein: CASSLRGRQDTQYF. CDR3 bases read: TGTGCCAGCAGTCTGCGGGGACGGCAAGACACCCAGTAC.

Points on this clone: Here the gene names and germline are mouse. The CDR3 extends 1 residue past the end of the read, so its final part is completed from the germline J gene. J is TRBJ2-7 and V is TRBV26, with 7 bases fitting TRBD1. CDR1 is KGHPV, CDR2 FQNQEV, per germline (reference sequence). The CDR3 length is 14 residues. V was pared by 2 bases and J by 6 bases, with 7 bases of the junction left unmatched. The CDR3 region is CASSLETGKFEQYF. The sequenced CDR3 bases are TGTGCCAGCAGTCTGGAGACAGGGAAATTTGAACAGTAC.

This clone was recorded a few times. Gene names are the mouse ones. Partial CDR3 DNA: TGCACCTGCAGTGCAGATCTAGGGACTCAAAACACCTTGTAC. Translated: CTCSADLGTQNTLY. The whole CDR3 protein is CTCSADLGTQNTLYF. J is TRBJ2-4 and V is TRBV1; D might be TRBD1 or TRBD2, each matching 5 bases. Sequencing ends 1 residue short of the CDR3 end; the germline J gene provides the rest. V was shortened by 0 bases and J by 2 bases, with 9 bases between the two germline ends. The CDR3 spans 15 residues. Germline V CDR1 and CDR2: NSQYPW, LRSPGD (reference sequence).

Turning to this clone: Mouse germline and gene names are used. The sequenced fragment ends 1 residue before the CDR3 boundary, so the rest is inferred from the germline J gene. The gene calls are TRBV23 and TRBJ1-6. Being an ORF, TRBJ1-6 has a function that is uncertain. Germline assignment: CDR1 KGHTA and CDR2 FQNQQP. The CDR3 is made up of 12 amino acids. The CDR3 region is CSSSQYNSPLYF. The DNA read from the CDR3 is TGCTCCAGCAGCCAATATAATTCGCCCCTCTAC.

This clone was found once. Gene names follow the mouse nomenclature. The read ends 1 residue before the CDR3 terminus; that terminus is restored from the germline J gene. This chain uses TRBV21 with TRBJ1-2, with D unresolved. TRBV21 is filed as an ORF, its function uncertain. V was pared by 5 bases and J by 0 bases, with 7 bases between. The CDR3 contains 13 residues. CDR3 bases read: TGTGCTAGCAGTGTCAATGCAAACTCCGACTACACC. Its protein product is CASSVNANSDYT. In full, the CDR3 is CASSVNANSDYTF.

This clone has a single count. Each gene name is a mouse one. Here the CDR3 reads CSSSQSGLGGGQNTLYF. The sequenced part of the CDR3 DNA is TGCTCCAGCAGTCAATCGGGACTGGGGGGAGGTCAAAACACCTTGTAC. The chain links TRBV23 to TRBJ2-4; TRBD2, as called in the table, went unchecked against the DNA. The missing CDR3 end, 1 residue past where the read stops, is filled in from the germline J gene. CDR1 is KGHTA, CDR2 FQNQQP, per germline. The CDR3 runs 17 residues.

This clone was counted a few times. The genes are named according to mouse. The read finishes 1 residue shy of the CDR3 end, and the germline J gene is used to complete it. The V call is TRBV26, the J call TRBJ1-2; no firm D call. Germline assignment: CDR1 KGHPV and CDR2 FQNQEV (reference sequence). The CDR3 has 13 amino acids. V was pared by 3 bases and J by 1 base, with 6 bases between. CDR3 sequence: CASSLNRNSDYTF. CDR3 DNA (partial): TGTGCCAGCAGTCTCAACAGAAACTCCGACTACACC.

With respect to this clone: Mouse gene names apply. The read halts 1 residue ahead of the CDR3 end, with the missing end drawn from the germline J gene. The rearrangement joins TRBV4 to TRBJ1-2; tentative D call: TRBD1 (5 bases). CDR3 length: 13 residues. Germline V gene data show CDR1 as LGHDT and CDR2 as YNNKQL (reference sequence). The germline V and J ends were trimmed by 4 bases and 1 base, with 7 bases remaining between them. The CDR3 sequence: CASSLGVNSDYTF. CDR3 DNA (partial): TGTGCCAGCAGCTTGGGGGTAAACTCCGACTACACC.

As to this clone: Genes here carry mouse names. The read ends 1 residue before the CDR3 terminus; that terminus is restored from the germline J gene. The gene calls are TRBV3 and TRBJ1-1, with D possibly matching TRBD1 (6 bases). There are 14 residues in the CDR3. Trimming took off 5 bases at V and 1 base at J, with 11 bases between the two ends. CDR1 and CDR2 (germline): SNHLY, FYNGKV (reference sequence). CDR3 region: CASSLRGGNTEVFF. The DNA read from the CDR3 is TGTGCCAGCAGCCTCAGGGGAGGAAACACAGAAGTCTTC.

Of note for this clone: Genes and germline are mouse. The read stops 1 residue short of the end of the CDR3; the missing end is completed from the germline J gene. The rearrangement uses TRBV26 and TRBJ2-7; 10 positions match TRBD2. The CDR3 loop spans 14 amino acids. The germline gives CDR1 KGHPV, CDR2 FQNQEV (reference sequence). Trimming cost V 3 bases and J 6 bases; bases outside gene matches: 5. CDR3 amino acids: CASSLLGGRFEQYF. CDR3 DNA, as far as it was read: TGTGCCAGCAGTCTCCTGGGGGGGCGCTTTGAACAGTAC. Full variable domain (remainder filled in from reference TRBV26 and TRBJ2-7): NSKVIQTPRYLVKGQGQKAKMRCIPEKGHPVVFWYQQNKNNEFKFLINFQNQEVLQQIDMTEKRFSAECPSNSPCSLEIQSSEAGDSALYLCASSLLGGRFEQYFGPGTRLTVL.

Details on this clone: Mouse gene names apply. The CDR3 is cut off 1 residue early in the read; its end comes from the germline J gene. The V and J genes are TRBV19 and TRBJ1-6; 8 bases match TRBD1. TRBJ1-6 qualifies as an ORF whose function is uncertain. With V trimmed by 2 bases and J by 2 bases, 0 bases remained unmatched. CDR3 size: 15 residues. Germline CDR1 FNHDT, CDR2 SITEND (reference sequence). The CDR3 spells CASSIRGPYNSPLYF. The part of the CDR3 DNA that was read is TGTGCCAGCAGTATCAGGGGGCCCTATAATTCGCCCCTCTAC.

Points on this clone: Gene names denote mouse genes. The covered CDR3 bases are TGTGCTAGCAGTTTAGAGTACACAGAAGTCTTC. Its translation is CASSLEYTEVF. The CDR3 as a whole reads CASSLEYTEVFF. J is TRBJ1-1 and V is TRBV29; D remains unclear. The read stops 1 residue short of the end of the CDR3; the missing end is completed from the germline J gene. Looked up from germline, CDR1 is MSHET and CDR2 is SYDVDS. Trimming removed 2 bases at V and 3 bases at J, with 4 bases between. The CDR3 has 12 amino acids.

Only a few counts were recorded for this clone. Genes here carry mouse names. The observed sequence ends 1 residue before the CDR3 terminus, with the missing tail filled in from the germline J gene. The J gene is TRBJ2-4, the V gene TRBV14; the D is unclear. The CDR3 contains 14 residues. Germline V gives CDR1 SGHDT, CDR2 FRDEAV. V shed 0 bases and J shed 0 bases, with 5 bases lying between them. The DNA read from the CDR3 is TGTGCCAGCAGTTTCTGGGGTAGTCAAAACACCTTGTAC. Amino acids: CASSFWGSQNTLY. The full CDR3 protein is CASSFWGSQNTLYF.

This clone has just a few counts. Genes and germline are mouse. Read coverage stops 1 residue before the CDR3 terminus; the germline J gene supplies the remainder. The V gene is TRBV13-1, the J gene TRBJ2-7; possibly TRBD1 or TRBD2 for D (5 bases each). Germline assignment: CDR1 NSHNY and CDR2 SYGAGN. V shed 3 bases and J shed 4 bases, with 11 bases lying between them. The CDR3 is made up of 13 amino acids. Partial CDR3 DNA: TGTGCCAGCAGTGTCCGGGACGGTTATGAACAGTAC. Translation: CASSVRDGYEQY. The full CDR3 is CASSVRDGYEQYF.

Notes on this clone: The gene symbols are mouse symbols. The read finishes 1 residue shy of the CDR3 end, and the germline J gene is used to complete it. The chain joins TRBV26 to TRBJ2-5; D is tentatively TRBD1 or TRBD2 (6 bases each). Germline V gene sequence: CDR1 KGHPV, CDR2 FQNQEV (reference sequence). The V end lost 4 bases, the J end lost 6 bases, and 11 bases lay between the germline ends. The CDR3 runs 13 residues. The CDR3 protein is CASSPRGLDTQYF. The part of the CDR3 DNA that was read is TGTGCCAGCAGTCCCCGGGGGCTGGACACCCAGTAC.